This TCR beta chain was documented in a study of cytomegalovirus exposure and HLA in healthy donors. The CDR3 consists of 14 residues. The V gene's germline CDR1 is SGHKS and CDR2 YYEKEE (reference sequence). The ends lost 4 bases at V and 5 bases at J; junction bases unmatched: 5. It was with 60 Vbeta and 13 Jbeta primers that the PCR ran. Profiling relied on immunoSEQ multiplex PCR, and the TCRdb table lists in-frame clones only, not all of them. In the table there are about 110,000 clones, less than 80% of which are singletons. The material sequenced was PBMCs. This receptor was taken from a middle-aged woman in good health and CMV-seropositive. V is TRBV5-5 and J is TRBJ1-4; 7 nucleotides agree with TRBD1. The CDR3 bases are TGTGCCAGCAGCGCACAGGGGAAGAATGAAAAACTGTTTTTT. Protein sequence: CASSAQGKNEKLFF.